The clone carrying this TCR beta chain came up a few times. The antigen is not known. The sample comes from a study of cytomegalovirus exposure and HLA in healthy donors. Findings and limits, study-wide: A missense variant in DCLRE1C was later tied to TCR beta V- and J-gene trimming.

The PCR ran on 60 Vbeta and 13 Jbeta primers. This table comes from immunoSEQ multiplex PCR, and its TCRdb copy is limited to in-frame clones, with some not included. The sample gives around 170,000 clones, 71% of which show up once; more than 1.3% is in the top ten. The V and J ends lost 1 base and 5 bases respectively, with 9 bases between them. Germline loops: CDR1 SEHNR, CDR2 FQNEAQ (reference sequence). This CDR3 is built from 13 residues. The genes are TRBV7-9 and TRBJ2-7; D may be TRBD1 (5 bases). This TCR was sampled from a girl between 10 and 17 years old in good health and CMV-seronegative. The sample consisted of PBMCs. The CDR3 spells CASSLVTGNEQYF. The CDR3 DNA sequence: TGTGCCAGCAGCTTAGTAACAGGCAACGAGCAGTACTTC.